The sequence of this T cell receptor (beta chain) was determined in a study of OX40 agonist ivuxolimab in advanced cancers. Regarding the complete study: The costimulatory receptor OX40 (CD134) was targeted by ivuxolimab, a fully human IgG2 agonistic monoclonal antibody. Intravenous ivuxolimab was administered to patients every 2 weeks at six dose levels: 0.01, 0.1, 0.3, 1.5, 3 and 10 mg/kg. Among the roughly 52 dose-escalation patients, around 19 had hepatocellular carcinoma, roughly 15 melanoma, 9 renal cell carcinoma and 9 head and neck cancer. A male proportion of roughly 85% and a mean age of approximately 61 years, ranging from 23 to 79, were recorded for the dose-escalation cohort. Prior anti-PD-1, anti-PD-L1 or anti-CTLA-4 therapy was permitted, and checkpoint inhibitors had been received by approximately 39% of dose-escalation patients. Partial responses were achieved by three dose-escalation patients, of whom one had hepatocellular carcinoma and two had cutaneous melanoma. The point of sequencing TCRbeta in the periphery was to test whether ivuxolimab changed TCR sequence diversity and drove clonal T-cell expansion. The paper describes the monotherapy dose-escalation part (N of about 55 patients) of the phase I trial of ivuxolimab. Study-wide conclusions, independent of this receptor: At doses from 0.1 to 3.0 mg/kg, clonal expansion was seen in both CD4+ and CD8+ blood T cells between baseline and week 6. In the 0.1-3.0 mg/kg groups, partial responders were among the patients with the lowest normalized peripheral clonal expansion, particularly in CD8+ T cells. After ivuxolimab, more expanded clones were found on average in CD8+ T cells than in CD4+ T cells. Low levels of normalized T-cell clonal expansion were also seen in some nonresponding patients. The antigen specificity of the peripheral T cells that underwent clonal expansion was not determined.

Concerning this clone itself: No cognate antigen has been identified for it. No base qualities exist here, and no much larger clone lies one base off it.

The trial excluded patients who had a history of autoimmune disease or were on systemic immunosuppression. Peripheral blood for TCR sequencing was drawn from every dose cohort at baseline, at cycle 4 day 1 and at cycle 7 day 1. The samples were drawn from a first-in-human, open-label, multicenter phase I dose-escalation trial of ivuxolimab. Adults with locally advanced or metastatic melanoma, renal cell carcinoma, hepatocellular carcinoma or head and neck squamous cell carcinoma were enrolled in the trial. Before TCR sequencing, CD4+ and CD8+ T cells were separately sorted from peripheral blood. Taken from the germline V gene, the CDR1 and CDR2 loops are SGHRS and YFSETQ. The CDR3 starts with the cysteine, ends with the phenylalanine, and has 14 residues. Kept here is only the CDR3 DNA, which spans 42 bases and is read in frame from base 1. Trimming removed 0 bases from V and 3 bases from J, leaving 9 bases between the germline ends.

To sequence the TCRbeta CDR3 region, genomic DNA was isolated from the sorted cells. The immunoSEQ Assay was used for sequencing of TCRbeta CDR3 regions. Sourced from immuneACCESS, this table was stored by TCRdb with only in-frame sequences that have V and J called. A share of the clones is absent; for the studies checked, an unresolved V gene accounts for under half, and the remainder has no known explanation. The sample table lists 82,000 or so clones, 75% to 90% of them with a count of one. The ten largest clonotypes hold 2% to 3% of the sample. The chain was built from TRBV5-1 and TRBJ2-5; confidence is insufficient to name the D gene. This sample comprised CD4+ or CD8+ T cells sorted from blood, obtained in a trial of the OX40 agonist ivuxolimab. The TCR comes from an adult with an advanced solid tumor such as melanoma, head and neck, liver or kidney cancer. The nucleotides read TGCGCCAGCAGCTTGGTAGGTGGGGAAGAGACCCAGTACTTC. Protein translation: CASSLVGGEETQYF.